These T cell receptor beta chains were read from a single sample in a study of control samples from healthy donors and cancer patients. Repertoires were generated with immunoSEQ multiplex PCR, while TCRdb's copy carries only in-frame clones and drops some. Of some 120,000 clones listed, approximately 92% are singletons. Sequencing was performed on PBMCs. These receptor sequences come from a woman aged 50 to 60 with colorectal cancer. CDR3s include the opening cysteine and the closing phenylalanine or tryptophan. D genes are given only for firm matches. A clone size is listed for some rows: how often the clone was seen (once, few, many), or a class if it is expanded.

v_gene	d_gene	abundance	j_gene	CDR3aa	CDR3nt
TRBV5-1	.	.	TRBJ1-4	CASRVGPTNEKLFF	TGCGCCAGCAGAGTTGGTCCAACTAATGAAAAACTGTTTTTT
TRBV3-1/TRBV3-2	.	.	TRBJ2-2	CASSQLQGGGELFF	TGTGCCAGCAGCCAACTACAGGGCGGCGGGGAGCTGTTTTTT
TRBV5-1	TRBD2	.	TRBJ2-7	CASSLSGSPYEQYF	TGCGCCAGCAGCCTCAGCGGGAGTCCCTACGAGCAGTACTTC
TRBV7-8	.	once	TRBJ2-1	CASSFLPRDNNEQFF	TGTGCCAGCAGCTTTCTCCCCAGGGACAACAATGAGCAGTTCTTC
TRBV30	.	.	TRBJ1-6	CAWSIETGNSPLHF	TGTGCCTGGAGCATCGAGACAGGCAACTCACCCCTCCACTTT
TRBV9	.	.	TRBJ1-5	CASSVGQGTWPQHF	TGTGCCAGCAGCGTAGGGCAGGGTACGTGGCCCCAGCATTTT
TRBV19	.	once	TRBJ1-4	CASSNLWGNEKLFF	TGTGCCAGTAGTAACCTGTGGGGGAATGAAAAACTGTTTTTT
TRBV2	.	.	TRBJ1-4	CASSYGGTNEKLFF	TGTGCCAGCAGTTACGGGGGAACTAATGAAAAACTGTTTTTT
TRBV2	.	.	TRBJ1-2	CASTPEAGHGYTF	TGTGCCAGCACCCCCGAGGCAGGCCATGGCTACACCTTC
TRBV3-1/TRBV3-2	.	.	TRBJ1-1	CASSQGLEAFF	TGTGCCAGCAGCCAAGGTTTGGAAGCTTTCTTT
TRBV27	.	.	TRBJ1-2	CASSLSGDAPHYDYTF	TGTGCCAGCAGTTTATCCGGGGACGCCCCCCACTATGACTACACCTTC
TRBV10-3	.	.	TRBJ2-1	CAISGAGGNEQFF	TGTGCCATCAGTGGGGCGGGTGGGAATGAGCAGTTCTTC
TRBV7-3	TRBD2	.	TRBJ2-5	CASSLLGAGVGETQYF	TGTGCCAGCAGCCTCCTAGGGGCGGGAGTGGGGGAGACCCAGTACTTC
TRBV29-1	TRBD2	.	TRBJ2-1	CSVDAGTSGYNEQFF	TGCAGCGTTGACGCCGGGACTAGCGGTTACAATGAGCAGTTCTTC
TRBV5-1	TRBD1	.	TRBJ2-7	CASSFNGQGYEQYF	TGCGCCAGCAGCTTTAACGGACAGGGCTACGAGCAGTACTTC
TRBV3-1/TRBV3-2	.	.	TRBJ2-7	CASSQGTYEQYF	TGTGCCAGCAGCCAAGGAACCTACGAGCAGTACTTC
TRBV18	.	once	TRBJ2-3	CASSPPKQTSDTQYF	TGTGCCAGCTCACCACCTAAACAGACCTCAGATACGCAGTATTTT
TRBV19	.	once	TRBJ1-2	CASSIDSGAKTNGYTF	TGTGCCAGTAGTATAGATTCGGGGGCCAAAACCAATGGCTACACCTTC
TRBV7-6	.	.	TRBJ1-1	CASSSPRGMNTEAFF	TGTGCCAGCAGTTCCCCTAGAGGGATGAACACTGAAGCTTTCTTT
TRBV7-9	.	once	TRBJ2-7	CASSWAGDEQYF	TGTGCCAGCAGCTGGGCAGGGGACGAGCAGTACTTC
TRBV5-5	TRBD1	once	TRBJ2-2	CASTTWTGGNTGELFF	TGTGCCAGCACTACCTGGACAGGAGGGAACACCGGGGAGCTGTTTTTT
TRBV6-5	.	.	TRBJ1-1	CASRIFGGDTEAFF	TGTGCCAGCAGAATTTTTGGGGGGGACACTGAAGCTTTCTTT
TRBV10-3	TRBD1	.	TRBJ1-3	CAIRIKGQGAGNTIYF	TGTGCCATCAGGATAAAAGGACAGGGGGCTGGAAACACCATATATTTT
TRBV6-5	.	.	TRBJ1-5	CASKRRDINQPQHF	TGTGCCAGCAAACGCCGGGACATCAATCAGCCCCAGCATTTT
TRBV5-1	.	.	TRBJ2-5	CASSLAGVGNVETQYF	TGCGCCAGCAGCTTGGCCGGCGTAGGGAATGTAGAGACCCAGTACTTC
TRBV19	.	.	TRBJ1-1	CASRNPRVNTEAFF	TGTGCCAGTAGAAACCCGCGGGTGAACACTGAAGCTTTCTTT
TRBV28	.	.	TRBJ1-2	CASSLLGFGGYTF	TGTGCCAGCAGTTTATTGGGTTTCGGTGGCTACACCTTC
TRBV19	.	.	TRBJ1-5	CASSMKQGLGQPQHF	TGTGCCAGTAGTATGAAACAGGGCTTGGGTCAGCCCCAGCATTTT
TRBV7-7	.	.	TRBJ2-5	CASSRDRFGGETQYF	TGTGCTAGCAGCCGGGACAGGTTCGGGGGGGAGACCCAGTACTTC
TRBV12-5	TRBD1	.	TRBJ2-5	CASGLGQLGVETQYF	TGTGCTAGTGGGCTGGGACAGCTCGGCGTCGAGACCCAGTACTTC
TRBV30	.	.	TRBJ2-1	CAWSVLSGEQFF	TGTGCCTGGAGTGTACTCAGCGGAGAGCAGTTCTTC
TRBV19	TRBD1	.	TRBJ2-2	CASSPRTGAAAGELFF	TGTGCCAGTAGTCCCCGGACAGGGGCGGCCGCCGGGGAGCTGTTTTTT
TRBV11-3	.	.	TRBJ1-1	CASSLGQGNTEAFF	TGTGCCAGCAGCTTGGGACAAGGGAACACTGAAGCTTTCTTT
TRBV19	.	.	TRBJ2-1	CASTPHPNSYNEQFF	TGTGCCAGTACCCCCCACCCGAACTCCTACAATGAGCAGTTCTTC
TRBV19	.	.	TRBJ2-3	CASRGRGLDGTDTQYF	TGTGCCAGTAGGGGTCGTGGACTTGACGGCACAGATACGCAGTATTTT
TRBV5-6	TRBD1	.	TRBJ1-1	CASSGYRGMGMNTEAFF	TGTGCCAGCAGCGGATACAGGGGCATGGGGATGAACACTGAAGCTTTCTTT
TRBV3-1/TRBV3-2	.	.	TRBJ2-2	CASSLIRAGELFF	TGTGCCAGCAGCCTCATCCGTGCCGGGGAGCTGTTTTTT
TRBV3-1/TRBV3-2	.	once	TRBJ1-1	CASSRQTGTEAFF	TGTGCCAGCAGCCGACAGACTGGGACAGAAGCTTTCTTT
TRBV5-6	.	.	TRBJ2-1	CASSLILGGGYNEQFF	TGTGCCAGCAGCTTGATTTTAGGAGGGGGGTACAATGAGCAGTTCTTC
TRBV2	.	once	TRBJ2-3	CASSATGNLDTDTQYF	TGTGCCAGCAGTGCCACTGGAAACCTAGATACAGATACGCAGTATTTT
TRBV7-8	.	.	TRBJ2-7	CASSPAGSYEQYF	TGTGCCAGCAGCCCGGCGGGTTCCTACGAGCAGTACTTC
TRBV11-1	TRBD1	few	TRBJ2-7	CASSLVDRGSYEQYF	TGTGCCAGCAGCTTAGTGGACAGGGGTTCCTACGAGCAGTACTTC
TRBV6-4	TRBD1	.	TRBJ1-2	CASSDGTGGPFGYTF	TGTGCCAGCAGTGACGGGACAGGGGGCCCTTTTGGCTACACCTTC
TRBV15	.	.	TRBJ1-5	CATSRVVNQPQHF	TGTGCCACCAGCAGAGTGGTCAATCAGCCCCAGCATTTT
TRBV28	TRBD2	.	TRBJ2-5	CASSRTSGNTGETQYF	TGTGCCAGCAGCAGGACTAGCGGTAACACCGGGGAGACCCAGTACTTC
TRBV5-1	.	.	TRBJ2-2	CASSLEGEPRNTGELFF	TGCGCCAGCAGCCTGGAGGGTGAGCCCCGGAACACCGGGGAGCTGTTTTTT
TRBV6-5	TRBD1	.	TRBJ2-2	CASSYSTGGTGELFF	TGTGCCAGCAGTTACTCGACAGGGGGAACCGGGGAGCTGTTTTTT
TRBV3-1/TRBV3-2	TRBD2	.	TRBJ2-3	CASSRSGSGTDTQYF	TGTGCCAGCAGCCGTAGCGGGAGTGGCACAGATACGCAGTATTTT
TRBV6-5	TRBD1	.	TRBJ2-7	CASSYSTGRSSYEQYF	TGTGCCAGCAGTTACTCGACAGGGCGAAGCTCCTACGAGCAGTACTTC
TRBV30	.	once	TRBJ2-7	CAWSLQNYEQYF	TGTGCCTGGAGTCTTCAAAACTACGAGCAGTACTTC
TRBV13	.	.	TRBJ1-2	CASSAGGFDLDYGYTF	TGTGCCAGCAGCGCCGGGGGTTTCGATCTGGACTATGGCTACACCTTC
TRBV12-1	.	.	TRBJ2-1	CASSFPGSRGDEQFF	TGTGCCAGCAGCTTCCCCGGGTCTAGGGGCGATGAGCAGTTCTTC
TRBV19	TRBD1	few	TRBJ1-2	CAAEAGTGGYGYTF	TGTGCCGCCGAGGCTGGGACAGGGGGCTATGGCTACACCTTC
TRBV7-3	.	.	TRBJ2-2	CASSLLTGNTGELFF	TGTGCCAGCAGCCTATTGACAGGGAACACCGGGGAGCTGTTTTTT
TRBV6-2/TRBV6-3	.	.	TRBJ2-7	CASSFRTTSSYEQYF	TGTGCCAGCAGTTTTCGGACTACAAGCTCCTACGAGCAGTACTTC